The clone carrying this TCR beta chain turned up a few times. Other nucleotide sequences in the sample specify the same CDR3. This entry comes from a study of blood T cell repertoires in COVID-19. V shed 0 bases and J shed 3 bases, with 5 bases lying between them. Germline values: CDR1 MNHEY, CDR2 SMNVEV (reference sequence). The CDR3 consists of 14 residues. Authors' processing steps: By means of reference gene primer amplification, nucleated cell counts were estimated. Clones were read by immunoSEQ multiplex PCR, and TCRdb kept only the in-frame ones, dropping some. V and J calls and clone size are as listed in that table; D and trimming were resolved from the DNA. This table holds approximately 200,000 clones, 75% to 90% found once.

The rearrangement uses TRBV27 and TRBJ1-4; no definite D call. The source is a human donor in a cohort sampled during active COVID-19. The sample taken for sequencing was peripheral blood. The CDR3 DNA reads TGTGCCAGCAGTTTATCTGGCCCTAATGAAAAACTGTTTTTT. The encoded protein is CASSLSGPNEKLFF.